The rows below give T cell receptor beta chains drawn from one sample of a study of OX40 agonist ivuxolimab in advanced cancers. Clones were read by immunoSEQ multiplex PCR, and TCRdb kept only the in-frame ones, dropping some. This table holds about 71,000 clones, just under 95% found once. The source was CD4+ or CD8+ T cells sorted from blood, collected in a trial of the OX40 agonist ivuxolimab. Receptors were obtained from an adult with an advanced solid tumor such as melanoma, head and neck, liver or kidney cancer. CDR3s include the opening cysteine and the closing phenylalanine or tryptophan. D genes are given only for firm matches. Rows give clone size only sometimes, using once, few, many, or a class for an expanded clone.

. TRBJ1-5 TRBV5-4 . CASSLAGSNQPQHF TGTGCCAGCAGCTTGGCGGGAAGCAATCAGCCCCAGCATTTT
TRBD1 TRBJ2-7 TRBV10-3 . CAISESFRGQGNEQYF TGTGCCATCAGTGAGTCCTTTAGGGGACAGGGGAACGAGCAGTACTTC
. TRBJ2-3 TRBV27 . CASSALTSSTDTQYF TGTGCCAGCAGTGCCTTAACCTCTAGCACAGATACGCAGTATTTT
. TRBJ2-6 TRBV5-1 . CASSLAGRAGANVLTF TGCGCCAGCAGCTTGGCCGGCAGGGCTGGGGCCAACGTCCTGACTTTC
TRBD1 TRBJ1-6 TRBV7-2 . CASSLKGDSYSPLHF TGTGCCAGCAGCTTAAAAGGGGACAGCTATTCACCCCTCCACTTT
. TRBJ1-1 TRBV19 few CASSKQMNTEAFF TGTGCCAGTAGTAAGCAAATGAACACTGAAGCTTTCTTT
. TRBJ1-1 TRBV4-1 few CASSQVGGNTEAFF TGCGCCAGCAGCCAAGTGGGGGGGAACACTGAAGCTTTCTTT
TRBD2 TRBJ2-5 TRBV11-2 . CASSLLAGANQETQYF TGTGCCAGCAGCTTGTTAGCGGGGGCAAACCAAGAGACCCAGTACTTC
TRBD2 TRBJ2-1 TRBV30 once CAWSGSGSSYNEQFF TGTGCCTGGAGTGGTAGCGGGAGTTCCTACAATGAGCAGTTCTTC
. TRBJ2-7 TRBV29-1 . CSVTGPSGEQYF TGCAGCGTTACGGGACCCTCTGGCGAGCAGTACTTC
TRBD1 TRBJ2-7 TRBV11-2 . CASSTPPWGRGREQYF TGTGCCAGCAGCACTCCCCCGTGGGGCAGGGGGCGCGAGCAGTACTTC
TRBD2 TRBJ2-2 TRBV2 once CASGGDYGNTGELFF TGTGCCAGCGGCGGGGACTACGGGAACACCGGGGAGCTGTTTTTT
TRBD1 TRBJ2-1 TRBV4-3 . CASSQERKGQTNEQFF TGCGCCAGCAGCCAAGAAAGGAAGGGACAGACCAATGAGCAGTTCTTC
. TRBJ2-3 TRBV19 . CASSIWGPSTDTQYF TGTGCCAGTAGTATTTGGGGACCGAGCACAGATACGCAGTATTTT
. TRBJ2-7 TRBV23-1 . CASSHLGGAQDYEQYF TGCGCCAGCAGTCACCTGGGGGGGGCCCAGGACTACGAGCAGTACTTC
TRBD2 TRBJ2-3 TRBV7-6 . CASSSKRDLVDTQYF TGTGCCAGCAGCTCAAAGCGGGACCTAGTGGATACGCAGTATTTT
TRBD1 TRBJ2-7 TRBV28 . CASSFLGTGGYEQYF TGTGCCAGCAGTTTTTTAGGGACAGGGGGCTACGAGCAGTACTTC
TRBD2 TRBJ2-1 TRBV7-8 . CASSLGSSGPFNEQFF TGTGCCAGCAGCTTAGGGTCTAGCGGTCCATTCAATGAGCAGTTCTTC
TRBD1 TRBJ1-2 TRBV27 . CASRSYAWTGVDGYTF TGTGCCAGCAGATCCTACGCTTGGACAGGGGTTGATGGCTACACCTTC
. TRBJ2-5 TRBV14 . CASSQDFGEETQYF TGTGCCAGCAGCCAAGATTTCGGGGAGGAGACCCAGTACTTC
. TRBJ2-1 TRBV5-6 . CASSPLALGSSYNEQFF TGTGCCAGCAGCCCCCTGGCCCTCGGTAGCTCCTACAATGAGCAGTTCTTC
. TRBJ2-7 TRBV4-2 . CASSQDRDPLNEQYF TGTGCCAGCAGCCAAGACCGGGACCCCCTAAACGAGCAGTACTTC
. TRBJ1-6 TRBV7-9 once CASSLDEGFPYNSPLHF TGTGCCAGCAGCTTAGATGAGGGGTTCCCCTATAATTCACCCCTCCACTTT
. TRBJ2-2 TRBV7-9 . CASSYREGSTGELFF TGTGCCAGCAGCTACAGGGAAGGGAGCACCGGGGAGCTGTTTTTT
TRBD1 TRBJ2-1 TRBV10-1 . CASSGGRGPYNEQFF TGCGCCAGCAGTGGGGGCAGGGGGCCCTACAATGAGCAGTTCTTC
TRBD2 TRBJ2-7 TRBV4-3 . CASSLSRGGYEQYF TGCGCCAGCAGCCTCTCGCGGGGGGGCTACGAGCAGTACTTC
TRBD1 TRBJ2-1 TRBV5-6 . CASSLDRGQYEQFF TGTGCCAGCAGCTTGGACAGGGGGCAATATGAGCAGTTCTTC
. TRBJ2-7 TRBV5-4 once CASSEGGYEQYF TGTGCCAGCAGCGAGGGGGGTTACGAGCAGTACTTC
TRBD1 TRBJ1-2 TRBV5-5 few CASSLRPSGGGIGYTF TGTGCCAGCAGCTTGCGCCCCTCAGGGGGTGGGATAGGCTACACCTTC
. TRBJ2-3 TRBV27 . CASSHLGGDTQYF TGTGCCAGCAGTCACTTAGGGGGAGATACGCAGTATTTT
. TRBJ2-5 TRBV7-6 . CASSLGLAPKETQYF TGTGCCAGCAGCTTAGGGCTAGCGCCCAAAGAGACCCAGTACTTC
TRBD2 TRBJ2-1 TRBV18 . CASSPPASGYYNEQFF TGTGCCAGCTCACCACCGGCTAGCGGTTACTACAATGAGCAGTTCTTC
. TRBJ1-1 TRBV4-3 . CASSQDFWTEGTEAFF TGCGCCAGCAGCCAAGATTTTTGGACCGAGGGGACTGAAGCTTTCTTT
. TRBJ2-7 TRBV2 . CASSDGSGPGVYEQYF TGTGCCAGCAGTGACGGCTCCGGACCGGGGGTCTACGAGCAGTACTTC
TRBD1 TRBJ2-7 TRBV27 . CASRPGTENYEQYF TGTGCCAGCCGCCCCGGGACAGAGAACTACGAGCAGTACTTC
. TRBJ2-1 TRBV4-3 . CASSQDNARPRYNEQFF TGCGCCAGCAGCCAAGATAACGCCAGGCCTCGCTACAATGAGCAGTTCTTC
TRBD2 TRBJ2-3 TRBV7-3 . CASSPGVAGRTDTQYF TGTGCCAGCAGCCCTGGAGTAGCGGGACGCACAGATACGCAGTATTTT
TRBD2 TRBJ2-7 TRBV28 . CASTPLAGGGEQYF TGTGCCAGCACCCCCCTAGCGGGAGGGGGCGAGCAGTACTTC
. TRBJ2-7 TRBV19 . CASKGSPSYEQYF TGTGCCAGTAAGGGCAGTCCCTCCTACGAGCAGTACTTC
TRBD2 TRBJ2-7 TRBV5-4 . CASSTASGSYEQYF TGTGCCAGCAGCACCGCTAGCGGGAGCTACGAGCAGTACTTC
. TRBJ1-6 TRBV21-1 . CASSKRGVGPASNSPLHF TGTGCCAGCAGCAAACGCGGGGTAGGGCCAGCCAGTAATTCACCCCTCCACTTT
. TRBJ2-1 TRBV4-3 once CASSQEELANNEQFF TGCGCCAGCAGCCAAGAGGAACTAGCTAACAATGAGCAGTTCTTC
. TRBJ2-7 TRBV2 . CATQGSPYEQYF TGTGCCACCCAGGGGAGCCCCTACGAGCAGTACTTC
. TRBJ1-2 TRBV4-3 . CASSQVEEKGLYGYTF TGCGCCAGCAGCCAAGTGGAGGAGAAGGGGCTCTATGGCTACACCTTC
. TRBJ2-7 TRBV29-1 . CSVEDPGSLYEQYF TGCAGCGTTGAAGATCCCGGGAGCCTCTACGAGCAGTACTTC
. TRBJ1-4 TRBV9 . CASSAHKDRSFNEKLFF TGTGCCAGCAGCGCCCATAAGGACCGCTCCTTTAATGAAAAACTGTTTTTT
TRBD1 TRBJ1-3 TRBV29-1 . CSGTTGALSGNTIYF TGCAGCGGTACCACAGGGGCTCTCTCTGGAAACACCATATATTTT
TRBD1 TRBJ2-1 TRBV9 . CASSAGDRDWDEQFF TGTGCCAGCAGCGCCGGGGACAGGGATTGGGATGAGCAGTTCTTC
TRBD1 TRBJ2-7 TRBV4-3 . CASSQDRDRGGYEQYF TGCGCCAGCAGCCAAGATCGGGACAGGGGGGGGTACGAGCAGTACTTC
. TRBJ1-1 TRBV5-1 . CASSPDWNTEAFF TGCGCCAGCAGCCCGGACTGGAACACTGAAGCTTTCTTT
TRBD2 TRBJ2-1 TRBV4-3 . CASSQGLAGRGDNEQFF TGCGCCAGCAGCCAGGGCCTAGCGGGACGAGGAGACAATGAGCAGTTCTTC
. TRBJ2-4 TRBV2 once CASSDWLAKNIQYF TGTGCCAGCAGTGATTGGCTAGCCAAAAACATTCAGTACTTC
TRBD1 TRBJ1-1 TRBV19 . CASKGTGWNTEAFF TGTGCCAGTAAAGGGACAGGGTGGAACACTGAAGCTTTCTTT
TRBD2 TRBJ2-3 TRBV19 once CASSMVAGGLGDTQYF TGTGCCAGTAGTATGGTGGCGGGGGGGCTTGGAGATACGCAGTATTTT
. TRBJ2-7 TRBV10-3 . CAISGDMSSYEQYF TGTGCCATCAGTGGGGACATGAGCTCCTACGAGCAGTACTTC
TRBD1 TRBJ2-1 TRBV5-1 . CASSFFPGQGGDEQFF TGCGCCAGCAGCTTCTTCCCGGGACAGGGAGGCGATGAGCAGTTCTTC
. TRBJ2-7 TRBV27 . CASSFNGPYEQYF TGTGCCAGCAGTTTTAATGGTCCCTACGAGCAGTACTTC
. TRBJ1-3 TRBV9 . CASSVEWVPGNTIYF TGTGCCAGCAGCGTAGAATGGGTGCCTGGAAACACCATATATTTT
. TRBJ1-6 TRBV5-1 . CASSLGAGEDSPLHF TGCGCCAGCAGCTTGGGGGCAGGTGAGGATTCACCCCTCCACTTT